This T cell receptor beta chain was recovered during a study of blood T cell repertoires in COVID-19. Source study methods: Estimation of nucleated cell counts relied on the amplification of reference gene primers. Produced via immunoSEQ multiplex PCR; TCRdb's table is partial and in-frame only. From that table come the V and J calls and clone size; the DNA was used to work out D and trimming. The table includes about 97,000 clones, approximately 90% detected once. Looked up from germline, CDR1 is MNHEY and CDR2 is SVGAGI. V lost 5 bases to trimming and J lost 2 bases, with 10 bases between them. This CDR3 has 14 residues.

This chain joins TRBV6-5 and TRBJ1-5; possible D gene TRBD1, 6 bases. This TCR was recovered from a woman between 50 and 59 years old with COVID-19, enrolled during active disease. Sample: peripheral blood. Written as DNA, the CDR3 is TGTGCCAGCAGTCCTCACAGGGGCAATCAGCCCCAGCATTTT. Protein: CASSPHRGNQPQHF.